This T cell receptor (beta chain) came from a study of blood T cell repertoires in COVID-19. Trimming at V came to 5 bases and at J to 2 bases, leaving 8 bases not matched to a gene. CDR1 SGHRS and CDR2 YFSETQ come from the germline V gene. The CDR3 contains 15 residues. Some clones are missing from TCRdb's copy, which holds only in-frame ones; the method was immunoSEQ multiplex PCR. The repertoire includes roughly 75,000 clones, more than 80% of them detected once, and 6.9% sits in the top ten. Sequenced: peripheral blood. The chain has TRBV5-1 and TRBJ2-5; TRBD1 aligns across 8 bases. This receptor was obtained from a human donor in a cohort sampled during active COVID-19. The CDR3, as DNA: TGCGCCAGCAGAGCCTGGGGACAGGAACAAGAGACCCAGTACTTC. Protein product: CASRAWGQEQETQYF.